The 27 T cell receptor beta chains reported below all come from one sample, sequenced in a study of vaccination and CD4 T cells after COVID-19. These TCRs are of unknown antigen specificity. The treatment here: roughly 11-day PBMC culture with coronavirus spike peptide pools or control peptides (ViraFEST assay). Cultured CD4+ T cell DNA was sequenced using the Oncomine TCR Beta short-read assay. TCRdb recomputed calls from the PCR reads with MiXCR, one row per CDR3 protein. The sample lists 15,000 to 20,000 distinct CDR3 sequences; roughly 63% were seen once. The sample was CD4+ T cells from blood, cultured in vitro. These receptor sequences come from a human donor who had recovered from COVID-19.

The chain recombines TRBV7-2 with TRBJ1-5; the D gene is possibly TRBD1 (5 bases). The germline V gene has CDR1 SGHTA and CDR2 FQGNSA. CDR3 length equals 13 residues. Trimming took 5 bases from V and 4 from J, leaving 9 bases between them. This chain's CDR3 is CASSTRQNQPQHF. The CDR3, as DNA: TGTGCCAGCAGCACCCGACAGAATCAGCCCCAGCATTTT.

The rearrangement uses TRBV28 and TRBJ2-7; possibly TRBD1 for D (5 bases). The CDR3 runs 13 residues. The ends were cut back, 11 bases at V and 4 bases at J, with 18 bases in the middle. The germline V gene encodes CDR1 MDHEN and CDR2 SYDVKM. The CDR3 protein is CASLRRDPYEQYF. CDR3 nucleotides: TGTGCCTCCCTTCGCAGGGATCCGTACGAGCAGTACTTC.

The gene calls are TRBV7-8 and TRBJ1-1; TRBD1 is a possible D gene (6 bases). The V end lost 4 bases, the J end lost 4 bases, and 16 bases lay between the germline ends. CDR1 and CDR2 (germline): SGHVS, FQNEAQ. The CDR3 has 15 residues. CDR3 coding DNA: TGTGCCAGCAGCTCAACAGGGAGGGGGGCCACTGAAGCTTTCTTT. Amino acids: CASSSTGRGATEAFF.

V and J are TRBV27 and TRBJ2-2; TRBD2 aligns across 9 bases. The CDR3 loop spans 18 amino acids. With V trimmed by 6 bases and J by 1 base, 12 bases remained unmatched. The V gene's germline CDR1 is MNHEY and CDR2 SMNVEV (reference sequence). The CDR3 loop is CASRGLAGVKGNTGELFF. CDR3 coding DNA: TGTGCCAGCAGGGGGTTAGCGGGAGTAAAGGGGAACACCGGGGAGCTGTTTTTT.

V is TRBV6-1 and J is TRBJ2-2, with TRBD1 identical over 9 bases. The V gene end was trimmed by 5 bases and the J gene end by 3 bases; junction bases not matched to a gene: 4. Germline assignment: CDR1 MNHNS and CDR2 SASEGT. There are 15 residues in the CDR3. CDR3 sequence: CASSRDRADTGELFF. CDR3 sequence (DNA): TGTGCCAGCAGTAGGGACAGGGCGGACACCGGGGAGCTGTTTTTT.

The chain couples TRBV11-2 to TRBJ2-7; 8 nucleotides match TRBD1. Losses at the gene ends were 4 bases for V and 4 bases for J; bases not matched to a gene: 9. Germline V gives CDR1 SGHAT, CDR2 FQNNGV. This CDR3 spans 15 amino acids. The CDR3 region is CASSYFGQGRYEQYF. The DNA for the CDR3 is TGTGCCAGCAGCTACTTTGGACAGGGACGATACGAGCAGTACTTC.

This clonotype came up once. The chain recombines TRBV2 with TRBJ2-4; 11 bases are shared with TRBD2. The V and J ends lost 7 bases and 6 bases, in that order; junction bases with no gene match: 2. Germline V gene data show CDR1 as SNHLY and CDR2 as FYNNEI. The CDR3 contains 13 residues. CDR3 DNA sequence: TGTGCCAGCACAGGACTAGCGGGAAACATTCAGTACTTC. Translated, it gives CASTGLAGNIQYF.

A remark on this clonotype: The junction does not match germline at one end; this may be a read error. The chain links TRBV27 to TRBJ1-2, with 12 bases that match TRBD1. CDR3 length equals 11 residues. Germline V gene lookup returns CDR1 MNHEY and CDR2 SMNVEV (reference sequence). The CDR3 reads CASSGTGGFSF. The CDR3 nucleotides read TGTGCCAGCAGCGGGACAGGGGGCTTCTCTTTC.

V is TRBV6-2 or TRBV6-3 and J is TRBJ2-5; D remains ambiguous. With 4 bases removed from V and 2 bases from J, the gap between germline ends came to 11 bases. The CDR3 is 14 amino acids. Germline V lookup: CDR1 MNHEY, CDR2 SVGEGT. In DNA form, the CDR3 reads TGTGCCAGCAGTTCGGACCGGCCACAAGAGACCCAGTACTTC. This gives the protein CASSSDRPQETQYF.

The V and J genes are TRBV6-1 and TRBJ2-2; 7 bases agree with TRBD2. The CDR3 sequence is 15 residues long. The J segment lost 0 bases and the V segment lost 6 bases, leaving 4 bases of the junction unmatched. In germline, CDR1 is MNHNS, CDR2 SASEGT. The CDR3 loop reads CASSSSGTNTGELFF. The CDR3 DNA sequence: TGTGCCAGCAGCTCCAGCGGGACGAACACCGGGGAGCTGTTTTTT.

This clonotype turned up a few times. The chain links TRBV15 to TRBJ2-5; D unclear. V dropped 0 bases and J dropped 8 bases, with 10 bases sitting between them. The CDR3 covers 13 residues. Looked up from germline, CDR1 is LNHNV and CDR2 is YYDKDF (reference sequence). The DNA for the CDR3 is TGTGCCACCAGCAGAGATCAAATTAGTACCCAGTACTTC. Protein: CATSRDQISTQYF.

J is TRBJ1-4 and V is TRBV12-3 or TRBV12-4; D might be TRBD1 (5 bases). The V and J ends lost 3 bases and 8 bases respectively, with 13 bases between them. The length of the CDR3 is 14 residues. The CDR3 sequence is CASSFAGSVEKLFF. The CDR3 nucleotides read TGTGCCAGCAGTTTTGCAGGGTCGGTGGAAAAACTGTTTTTT.

This clonotype has only a few counts. This sequence joins TRBV28 and TRBJ2-7, with 7 bases matching TRBD1. The CDR3 contains 17 residues. J was trimmed by 0 bases and V by 5 bases; bases with no gene match: 13. The germline gives CDR1 MDHEN, CDR2 SYDVKM. The CDR3 sequence: CASSDAFGQDPSYEQYF. CDR3 sequence (DNA): TGTGCCAGCAGTGACGCTTTCGGACAGGATCCCTCCTACGAGCAGTACTTC.

The chain has TRBV15 and TRBJ1-2; unclear D gene. The CDR3 spans 12 residues. Germline loops: CDR1 LNHNV, CDR2 YYDKDF (reference sequence). With 0 bases removed from V and 6 bases from J, the gap between germline ends came to 5 bases. CDR3 residues: CATSRDWDGYTF. Here the CDR3 DNA reads TGTGCCACCAGCAGAGATTGGGATGGCTACACCTTC.

J is TRBJ1-5 and V is TRBV19; weak D call: TRBD1 (5 bases). Trimming removed 4 bases from V and 4 bases from J, with 14 bases in between. The germline V gene encodes CDR1 LNHDA and CDR2 SQIVND (reference sequence). The CDR3 loop spans 15 amino acids. In DNA form, the CDR3 reads TGTGCCAGTAGTACGGGGGGGACCGGGAATCAGCCCCAGCATTTT. Protein: CASSTGGTGNQPQHF.

CDR3 loop: CSARGGRDRVPEAFF. The CDR3 bases are TGCAGTGCCAGGGGGGGACGGGACAGGGTTCCTGAAGCTTTCTTT. The chain is built from TRBV20-1 and TRBJ1-1, with 9 bases identical to TRBD1. CDR1 is DFQATT and CDR2 is SNEGSKA in the germline V gene (reference sequence). Unmatched junction bases numbered 14, after V lost 6 bases and J lost 6 bases. The CDR3 consists of 15 residues.

This chain joins TRBV11-1 and TRBJ1-2; D remains ambiguous. Germline V gene lookup returns CDR1 SGHAT and CDR2 FQDESV (reference sequence). Between the trimmed V and J ends, which lost 8 bases and 3 bases, there was a span of 13 bases. The CDR3 contains 13 residues. In DNA, the CDR3 is TGTGCCAGCGGTTCCCGCGGGGACTATGGCTACACCTTC. Its translation: CASGSRGDYGYTF.

The rearrangement joins TRBV11-2 to TRBJ2-7, with D maybe TRBD1 (5 bases). The CDR3 covers 15 residues. Germline lookup yields CDR1 SGHAT and CDR2 FQNNGV. Trimming pared 3 bases from V and 3 bases from J, leaving 15 bases between. In nucleotides, the CDR3 is TGTGCCAGCAGCTTCCGTCTTTGGGGCAACTACGAGCAGTACTTC. Its protein is CASSFRLWGNYEQYF. The full variable domain, with the rest looked up from reference TRBV11-2 and TRBJ2-7, is EAGVAQSPRYKIIEKRQSVAFWCNPISGHATLYWYQQILGQGPKLLIQFQNNGVVDDSQLPKDRFSAERLKGVDSTLKIQPAKLEDSAVYLCASSFRLWGNYEQYFGPGTRLTVT.

The chain couples TRBV11-3 to TRBJ1-1; TRBD1 is a possible D gene (5 bases). The germline V gene has CDR1 SGHNT and CDR2 YENEEA. This CDR3 comprises 12 residues. Trimming removed 5 bases at V and 4 bases at J, with 8 bases between. For the CDR3, the DNA is TGTGCCAGCAGCACTCAGGGCACTGAAGCTTTCTTT. This codes for CASSTQGTEAFF.

This clonotype appeared a single time. This chain joins TRBV27 and TRBJ1-5; tentatively, D is TRBD1 (5 bases). The V end lost 5 bases, the J end lost 2 bases, and 13 bases lay between the germline ends. Germline V gene data show CDR1 as MNHEY and CDR2 as SMNVEV (reference sequence). CDR3 length: 15 amino acids. The chain's CDR3 is CASSRSLRGNQPQHF. The CDR3 nucleotides read TGTGCCAGCAGTAGATCGCTCAGGGGCAATCAGCCCCAGCATTTT.

The chain carries TRBV11-2 and TRBJ1-1, with D possibly being TRBD1 (5 bases). Germline lookup yields CDR1 SGHAT and CDR2 FQNNGV. CDR3 length: 15 residues. Trimming took 1 base from V and 4 from J, leaving 13 bases between them. DNA for the CDR3: TGTGCCAGCAGCTTAGGCCCGGCAGGGACCACTGAAGCTTTCTTT. This codes for CASSLGPAGTTEAFF.

The chain carries TRBV20-1 and TRBJ1-5; TRBD1 agrees at 9 bases. The V and J ends lost 3 bases and 1 base, in that order; junction bases with no gene match: 19. Per germline, CDR1 DFQATT and CDR2 SNEGSKA (reference sequence). This CDR3 contains 20 residues. The CDR3 is CSARAIPGQGEGGSNQPQHF. CDR3 bases: TGCAGTGCTAGGGCTATTCCGGGACAGGGCGAAGGTGGAAGCAATCAGCCCCAGCATTTT.

Here the CDR3 reads CASSPPDSLATQYF. CDR3 sequence (DNA): TGTGCCAGCTCACCCCCAGACAGTCTTGCGACCCAGTACTTC. The chain links TRBV18 to TRBJ2-5; D possibly corresponds to TRBD1 (5 bases). This CDR3 has 14 amino acids. V was trimmed by 3 bases and J by 7 bases, leaving 15 bases between them. The V gene's germline CDR1 is KGHSH and CDR2 LQKENI.

The chain joins TRBV9 to TRBJ1-5; D remains unclear. CDR1 SGDLS and CDR2 YYNGEE come from the germline V gene. CDR3 size: 14 residues. Trimming took 0 bases from V and 7 from J, leaving 11 bases between them. Here the CDR3 DNA reads TGTGCCAGCAGCGTAGCCCCCGGGGAACAGCCCCAGCATTTT. This sequence encodes CASSVAPGEQPQHF.

This clonotype was detected a few times. V and J are TRBV6-2 or TRBV6-3 and TRBJ1-5, with D perhaps matching TRBD1 (6 bases). From germline, CDR1 is MNHEY and CDR2 SVGEGT. CDR3 length: 17 amino acids. Trimming took off 5 bases at V and 4 bases at J, with 21 bases between the two ends. The CDR3 loop is CASSDHSQGWGNQPQHF. Here the CDR3 DNA reads TGTGCCAGCAGTGACCATTCACAGGGTTGGGGGAATCAGCCCCAGCATTTT.

This clonotype was counted a few times. The rearrangement uses TRBV19 and TRBJ1-1; 9 nucleotides agree with TRBD1. The CDR3 runs to 15 residues. CDR1 is LNHDA and CDR2 is SQIVND in the germline V gene (reference sequence). The V gene end was trimmed by 9 bases and the J gene end by 0 bases; junction bases not matched to a gene: 8. CDR3 nucleotide sequence: TGTGCCAGCACCAGGGACAGGGCTTTGAACACTGAAGCTTTCTTT. This sequence encodes CASTRDRALNTEAFF. Full variable domain (outside the CDR3, taken from reference TRBV19 and TRBJ1-1): DGGITQSPKYLFRKEGQNVTLSCEQNLNHDAMYWYRQDPGQGLRLIYYSQIVNDFQKGDIAEGYSVSREKKESFPLTVTSAQKNPTAFYLCASTRDRALNTEAFFGQGTRLTVV.

The V and J genes are TRBV12-3 or TRBV12-4 and TRBJ1-1; D gene uncertain. Trimming stripped 2 bases from V and 3 bases from J, with 7 bases between. CDR3 size: 13 residues. CDR3 sequence reads: CASSLQEDTEAFF. CDR3 DNA: TGTGCCAGCAGTTTACAAGAGGACACTGAAGCTTTCTTT.